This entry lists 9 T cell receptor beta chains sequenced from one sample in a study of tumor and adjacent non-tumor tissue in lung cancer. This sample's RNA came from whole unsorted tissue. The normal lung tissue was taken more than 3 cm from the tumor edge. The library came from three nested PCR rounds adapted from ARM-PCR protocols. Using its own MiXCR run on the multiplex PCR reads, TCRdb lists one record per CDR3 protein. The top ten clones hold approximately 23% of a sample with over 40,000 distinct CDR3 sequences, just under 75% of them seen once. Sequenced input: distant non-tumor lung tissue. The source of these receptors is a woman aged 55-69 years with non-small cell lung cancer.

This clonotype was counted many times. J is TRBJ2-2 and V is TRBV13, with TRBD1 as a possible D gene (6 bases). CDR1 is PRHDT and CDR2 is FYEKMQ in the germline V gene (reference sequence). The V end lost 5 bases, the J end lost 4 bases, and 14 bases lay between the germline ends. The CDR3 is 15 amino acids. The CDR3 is CASSNRAGGTGELFF. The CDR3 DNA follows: TGTGCCAGCAGCAACAGGGCAGGCGGCACCGGGGAGCTGTTTTTT.

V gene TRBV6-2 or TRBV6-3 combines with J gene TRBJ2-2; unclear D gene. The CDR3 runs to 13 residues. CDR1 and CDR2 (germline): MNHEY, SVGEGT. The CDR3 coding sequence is TGTGTCGGCAGGAAGGGGAACACCGGGGAGCTGTTTTTT. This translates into CVGRKGNTGELFF.

Here the CDR3 reads CASSAAGTVYQVSYDHYF. The CDR3 nucleotides read TGTGCCAGCAGCGCGGCCGGGACAGTGTATCAAGTCTCCTACGATCATTACTTC. The chain employs TRBV11-2 and TRBJ2-7, with 7 nucleotides matching TRBD1. With V trimmed by 5 bases and J by 13 bases, 29 bases remained unmatched. Germline CDR1 SGHAT, CDR2 FQNNGV. The CDR3 is made up of 18 amino acids.

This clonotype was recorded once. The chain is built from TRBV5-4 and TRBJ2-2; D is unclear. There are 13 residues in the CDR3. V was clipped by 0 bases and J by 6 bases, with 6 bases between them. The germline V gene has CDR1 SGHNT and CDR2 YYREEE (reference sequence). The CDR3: CASSLEGPGELFF. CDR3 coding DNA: TGTGCCAGCAGCTTGGAAGGCCCCGGGGAGCTGTTTTTT.

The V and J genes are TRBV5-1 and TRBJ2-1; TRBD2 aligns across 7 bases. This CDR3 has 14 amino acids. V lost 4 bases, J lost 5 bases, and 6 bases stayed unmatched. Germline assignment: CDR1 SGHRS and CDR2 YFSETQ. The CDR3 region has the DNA TGCGCCAGCAGCAGGGGACTATTCGACAATGAGCAGTTCTTC. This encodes CASSRGLFDNEQFF.

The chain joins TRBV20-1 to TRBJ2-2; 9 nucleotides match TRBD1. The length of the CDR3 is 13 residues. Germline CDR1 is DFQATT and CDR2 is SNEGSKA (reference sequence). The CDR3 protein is CNGRQGGTGELFF. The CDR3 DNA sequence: TGCAATGGAAGACAGGGGGGCACCGGGGAGCTGTTTTTT.

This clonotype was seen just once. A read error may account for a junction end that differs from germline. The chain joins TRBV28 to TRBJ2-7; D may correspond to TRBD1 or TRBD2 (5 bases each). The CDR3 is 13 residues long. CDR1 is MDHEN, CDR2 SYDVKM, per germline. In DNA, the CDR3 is TGTGCCAGCGAGGGACCGAGTTCCTACGAGCAGAACTTC. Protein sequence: CASEGPSSYEQNF. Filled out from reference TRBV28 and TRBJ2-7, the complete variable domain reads DVKVTQSSRYLVKRTGEKVFLECVQDMDHENMFWYRQDPGLGLRLIYFSYDVKMKEKGDIPEGYSVSREKKERFSLILESASTNQTSMYLCASEGPSSYEQNFGPGTRLTVT.

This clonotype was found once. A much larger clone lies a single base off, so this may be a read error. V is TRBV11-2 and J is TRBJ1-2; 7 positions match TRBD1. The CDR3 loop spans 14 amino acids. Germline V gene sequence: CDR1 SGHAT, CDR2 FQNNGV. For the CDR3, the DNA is TGTGCCAACAGCCTTACAGGGGTTGATTCGTACTACACCTTC. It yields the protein CANSLTGVDSYYTF.

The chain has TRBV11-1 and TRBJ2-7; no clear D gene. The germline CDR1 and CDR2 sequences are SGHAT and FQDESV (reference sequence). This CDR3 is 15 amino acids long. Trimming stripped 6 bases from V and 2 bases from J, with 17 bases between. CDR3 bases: TGTGCCAGCAGATTGGGCCGAGGCACCCCCTACGAGCAGTACTTC. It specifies CASRLGRGTPYEQYF.